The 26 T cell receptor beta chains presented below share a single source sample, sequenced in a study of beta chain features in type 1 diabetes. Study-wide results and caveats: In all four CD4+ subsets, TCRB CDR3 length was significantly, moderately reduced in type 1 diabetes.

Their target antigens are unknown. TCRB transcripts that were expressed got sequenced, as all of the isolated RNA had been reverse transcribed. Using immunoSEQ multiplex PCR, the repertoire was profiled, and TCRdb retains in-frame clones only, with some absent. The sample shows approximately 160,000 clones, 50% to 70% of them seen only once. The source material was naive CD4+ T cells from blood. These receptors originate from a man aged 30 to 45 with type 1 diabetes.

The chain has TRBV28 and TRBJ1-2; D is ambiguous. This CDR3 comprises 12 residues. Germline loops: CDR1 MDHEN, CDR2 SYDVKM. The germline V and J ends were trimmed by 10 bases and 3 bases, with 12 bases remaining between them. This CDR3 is CAIHKGYYGYTF. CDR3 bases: TGTGCCATTCACAAGGGTTACTATGGCTACACCTTC.

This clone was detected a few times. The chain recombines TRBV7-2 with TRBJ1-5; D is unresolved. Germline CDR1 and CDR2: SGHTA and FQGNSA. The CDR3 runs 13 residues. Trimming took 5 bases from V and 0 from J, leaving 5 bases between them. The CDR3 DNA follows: TGTGCCAGCAGCCCCTCTAGCAATCAGCCCCAGCATTTT. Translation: CASSPSSNQPQHF.

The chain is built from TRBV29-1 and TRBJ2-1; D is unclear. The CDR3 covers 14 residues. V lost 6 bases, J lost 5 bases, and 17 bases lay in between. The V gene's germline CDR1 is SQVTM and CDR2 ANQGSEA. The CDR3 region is CSVAALTVHNEQFF. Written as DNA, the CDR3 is TGCAGCGTCGCAGCTCTTACCGTGCACAATGAGCAGTTCTTC.

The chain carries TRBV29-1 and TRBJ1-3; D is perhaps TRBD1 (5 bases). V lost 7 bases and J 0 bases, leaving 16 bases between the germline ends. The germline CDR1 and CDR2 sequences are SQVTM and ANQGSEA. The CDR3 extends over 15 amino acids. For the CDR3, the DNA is TGCAGCGCCTCAACAGGACTCTTCTCTGGAAACACCATATATTTT. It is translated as CSASTGLFSGNTIYF.

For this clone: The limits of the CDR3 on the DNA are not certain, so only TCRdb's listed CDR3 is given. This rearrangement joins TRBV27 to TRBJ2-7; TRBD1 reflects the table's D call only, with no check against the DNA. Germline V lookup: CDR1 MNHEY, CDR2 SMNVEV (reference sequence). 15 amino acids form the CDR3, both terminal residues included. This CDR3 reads CASSFLAGKVYEQYF.

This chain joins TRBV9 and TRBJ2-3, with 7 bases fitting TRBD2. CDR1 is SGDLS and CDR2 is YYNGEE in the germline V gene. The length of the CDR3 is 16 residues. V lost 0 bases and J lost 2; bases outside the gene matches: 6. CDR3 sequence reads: CASSVGISGLTDTQYF. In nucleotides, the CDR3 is TGTGCCAGCAGCGTAGGCATTAGCGGGCTCACAGATACGCAGTATTTT.

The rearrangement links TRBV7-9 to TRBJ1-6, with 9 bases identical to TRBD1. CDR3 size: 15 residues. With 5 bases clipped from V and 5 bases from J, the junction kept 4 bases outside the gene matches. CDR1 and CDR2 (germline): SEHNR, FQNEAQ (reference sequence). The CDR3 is CASSPRQGDNSPLHF. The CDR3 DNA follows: TGTGCCAGCAGCCCCAGACAGGGGGATAATTCACCCCTCCACTTT.

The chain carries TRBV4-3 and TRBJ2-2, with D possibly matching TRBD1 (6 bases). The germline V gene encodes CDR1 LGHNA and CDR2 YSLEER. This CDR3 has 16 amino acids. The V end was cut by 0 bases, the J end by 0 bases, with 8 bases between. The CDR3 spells CASSQEYRANTGELFF. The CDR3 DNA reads TGCGCCAGCAGCCAAGAATACAGGGCGAACACCGGGGAGCTGTTTTTT.

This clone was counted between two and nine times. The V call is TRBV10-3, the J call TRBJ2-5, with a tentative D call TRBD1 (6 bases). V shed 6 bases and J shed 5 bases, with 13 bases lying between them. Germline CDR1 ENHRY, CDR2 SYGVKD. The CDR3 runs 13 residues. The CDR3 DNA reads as TGTGCCATCAGGGCAGGGGAATTGGAGACCCAGTACTTC. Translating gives CAIRAGELETQYF.

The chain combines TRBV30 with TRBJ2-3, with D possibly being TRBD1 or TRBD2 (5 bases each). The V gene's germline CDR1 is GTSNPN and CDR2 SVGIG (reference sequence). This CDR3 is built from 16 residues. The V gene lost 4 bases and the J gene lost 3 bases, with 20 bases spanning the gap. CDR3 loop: CAWTSGAGMITDTQYF. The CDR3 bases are TGTGCCTGGACGTCCGGGGCAGGGATGATTACAGATACGCAGTATTTT.

The CDR3: CSVGQVYEQYF. DNA of the CDR3: TGCAGCGTGGGACAGGTCTACGAGCAGTACTTC. The chain has TRBV29-1 and TRBJ2-7; TRBD1 aligns across 8 bases. The CDR3 runs to 11 residues. The germline V gene encodes CDR1 SQVTM and CDR2 ANQGSEA. V dropped 6 bases and J dropped 3; count of bases not matched to a gene: 1.

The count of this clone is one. The CDR3 protein is CASSHGGPPYEQYF. Written as DNA, the CDR3 is TGTGCCAGCAGCCACGGGGGGCCTCCCTACGAGCAGTACTTC. The chain links TRBV7-2 to TRBJ2-7; maybe TRBD2 (7 bases). Trimming took 5 bases from V and 2 from J, leaving 13 bases between them. The germline gives CDR1 SGHTA, CDR2 FQGNSA. The CDR3 has 14 amino acids.

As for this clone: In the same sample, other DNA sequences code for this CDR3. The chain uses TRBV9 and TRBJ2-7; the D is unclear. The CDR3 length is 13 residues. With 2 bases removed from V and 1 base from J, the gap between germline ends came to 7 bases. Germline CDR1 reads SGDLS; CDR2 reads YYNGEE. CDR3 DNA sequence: TGTGCCAGCAGCGTCGGGTTATCCTACGAGCAGTACTTC. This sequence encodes CASSVGLSYEQYF.

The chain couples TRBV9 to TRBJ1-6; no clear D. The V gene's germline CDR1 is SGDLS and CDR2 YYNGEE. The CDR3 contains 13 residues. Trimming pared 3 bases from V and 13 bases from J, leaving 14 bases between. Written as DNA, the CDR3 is TGTGCCAGCAGCGGCAATGACTACATTCCCCTCCACTTT. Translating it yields CASSGNDYIPLHF.

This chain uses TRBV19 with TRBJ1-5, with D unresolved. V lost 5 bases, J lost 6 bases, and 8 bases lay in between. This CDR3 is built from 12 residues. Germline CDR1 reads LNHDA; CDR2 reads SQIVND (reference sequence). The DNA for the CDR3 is TGTGCCAGTAGTGACGGCGGTCAGCCCCAGCATTTT. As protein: CASSDGGQPQHF.

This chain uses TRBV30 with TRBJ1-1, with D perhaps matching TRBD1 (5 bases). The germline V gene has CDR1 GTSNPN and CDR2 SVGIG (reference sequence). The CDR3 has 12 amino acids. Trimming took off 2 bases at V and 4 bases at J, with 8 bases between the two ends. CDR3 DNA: TGTGCCTGGAGTCAGGGCAGCACTGAAGCTTTCTTT. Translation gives CAWSQGSTEAFF.

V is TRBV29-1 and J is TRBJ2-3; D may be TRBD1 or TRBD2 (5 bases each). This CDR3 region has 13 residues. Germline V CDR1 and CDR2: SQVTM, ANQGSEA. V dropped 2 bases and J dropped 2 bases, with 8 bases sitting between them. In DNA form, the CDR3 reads TGCAGCGTTGAACAGGGACCCACAGATACGCAGTATTTT. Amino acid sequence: CSVEQGPTDTQYF.

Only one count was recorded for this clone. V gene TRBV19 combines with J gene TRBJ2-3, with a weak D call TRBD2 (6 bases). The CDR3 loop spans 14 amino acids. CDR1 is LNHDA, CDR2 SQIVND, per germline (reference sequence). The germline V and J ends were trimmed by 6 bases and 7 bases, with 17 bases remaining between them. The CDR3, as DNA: TGTGCCAGTAGCCCCCTCGGGACTCAAAATACGCAGTATTTT. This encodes CASSPLGTQNTQYF.

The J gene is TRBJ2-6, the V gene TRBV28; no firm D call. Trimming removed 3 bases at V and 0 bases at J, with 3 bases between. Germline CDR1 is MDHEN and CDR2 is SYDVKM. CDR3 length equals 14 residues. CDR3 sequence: CASSFHSGANVLTF. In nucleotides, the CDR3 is TGTGCCAGCAGTTTCCACTCTGGGGCCAACGTCCTGACTTTC.

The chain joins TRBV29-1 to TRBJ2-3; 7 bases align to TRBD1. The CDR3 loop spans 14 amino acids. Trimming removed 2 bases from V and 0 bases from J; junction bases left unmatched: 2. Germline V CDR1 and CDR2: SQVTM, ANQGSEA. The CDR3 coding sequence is TGCAGCGTTGAAAGGGGGCTAAGCACAGATACGCAGTATTTT. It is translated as CSVERGLSTDTQYF.

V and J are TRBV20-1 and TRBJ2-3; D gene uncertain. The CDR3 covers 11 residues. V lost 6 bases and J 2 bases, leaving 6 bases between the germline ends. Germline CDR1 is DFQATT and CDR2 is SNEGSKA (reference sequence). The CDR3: CSAGPTDTQYF. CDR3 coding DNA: TGCAGTGCCGGCCCCACAGATACGCAGTATTTT.

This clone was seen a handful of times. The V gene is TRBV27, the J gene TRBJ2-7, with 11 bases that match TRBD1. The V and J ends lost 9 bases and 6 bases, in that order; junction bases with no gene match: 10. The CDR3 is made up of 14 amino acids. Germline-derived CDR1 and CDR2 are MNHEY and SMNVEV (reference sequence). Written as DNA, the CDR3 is TGTGCCAGTCATGGACAGGGGGCTTTTCGCGAGCAGTACTTC. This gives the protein CASHGQGAFREQYF.

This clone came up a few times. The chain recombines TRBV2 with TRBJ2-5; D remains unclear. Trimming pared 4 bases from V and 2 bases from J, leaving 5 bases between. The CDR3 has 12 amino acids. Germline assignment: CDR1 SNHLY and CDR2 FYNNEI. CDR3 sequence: CASSAIQETQYF. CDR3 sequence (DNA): TGTGCCAGCAGTGCCATACAAGAGACCCAGTACTTC.

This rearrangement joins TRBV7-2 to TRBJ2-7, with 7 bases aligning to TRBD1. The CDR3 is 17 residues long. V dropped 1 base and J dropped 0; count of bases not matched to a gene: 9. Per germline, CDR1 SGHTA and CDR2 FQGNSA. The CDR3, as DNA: TGTGCCAGCAGCTTAGTCTCCGGACAGGCGAGCTCCTACGAGCAGTACTTC. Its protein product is CASSLVSGQASSYEQYF.

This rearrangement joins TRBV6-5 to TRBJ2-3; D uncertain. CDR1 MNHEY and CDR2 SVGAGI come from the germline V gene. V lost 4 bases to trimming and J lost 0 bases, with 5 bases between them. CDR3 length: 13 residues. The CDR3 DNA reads TGTGCCAGCAGTTCATACAGCACAGATACGCAGTATTTT. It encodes CASSSYSTDTQYF.

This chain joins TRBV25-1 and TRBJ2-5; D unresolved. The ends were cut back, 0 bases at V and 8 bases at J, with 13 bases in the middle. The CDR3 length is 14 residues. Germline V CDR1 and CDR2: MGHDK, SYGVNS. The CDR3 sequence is CASSEYHWKSTQYF. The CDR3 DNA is TGTGCCAGCAGTGAATATCACTGGAAGAGCACCCAGTACTTC. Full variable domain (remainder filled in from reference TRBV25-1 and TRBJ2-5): EADIYQTPRYLVIGTGKKITLECSQTMGHDKMYWYQQDPGMELHLIHYSYGVNSTEKGDLSSESTVSRIRTEHFPLTLESARPSHTSQYLCASSEYHWKSTQYFGPGTRLLVL.